These 23 T cell receptor beta chains originate from one sample sequenced in a study of blood T cells in healthy people across ages. A second roughly 6 to 12 cycle PCR used barcoded and J-beta primers. TCRdb called the 5' RACE reads again in MiXCR, with one record for every CDR3 protein. The sample contains 600,000 to 1,000,000 distinct CDR3 sequences, roughly 25% of which appear only once. The same data also went into a second study, on T cells of mothers and their children.

Sequencing used blood. The receptors were gathered from a boy aged 5-17 years in good health.

The chain employs TRBV20-1 and TRBJ2-7, with TRBD1 as a possible D gene (5 bases). With 3 bases removed from V and 3 bases from J, the gap between germline ends came to 12 bases. This CDR3 contains 13 residues. Germline values: CDR1 DFQATT, CDR2 SNEGSKA (reference sequence). CDR3 sequence: CSASPGPLYEQYF. The CDR3 coding sequence is TGCAGTGCTAGCCCAGGGCCACTCTACGAGCAGTACTTC.

The chain combines TRBV20-1 with TRBJ2-5; tentative D call: TRBD2 (5 bases). The CDR3 spans 14 residues. Germline V gives CDR1 DFQATT, CDR2 SNEGSKA (reference sequence). V was cut by 3 bases and J by 0 bases, with 11 bases left in between. The CDR3 region is CSARETGYQETQYF. CDR3 nucleotide sequence: TGCAGTGCTAGGGAAACGGGGTACCAAGAGACCCAGTACTTC.

The chain carries TRBV29-1 and TRBJ2-1, with TRBD2 matching over 11 bases. The J call is doubtful: the DNA matches TRBJ2-7 better. The germline CDR1 and CDR2 sequences are SQVTM and ANQGSEA. There are 14 residues in the CDR3. CDR3 residues: CSALAGGPSFEQYF. DNA of the CDR3: TGCAGCGCATTAGCGGGAGGGCCGTCTTTCGAGCAGTACTTC.

The rearrangement links TRBV5-1 to TRBJ2-5; D ambiguous. The CDR3 spans 14 residues. Germline V gene sequence: CDR1 SGHRS, CDR2 YFSETQ. Trimming cost V 4 bases and J 1 base, with 11 bases left between them. The CDR3 sequence: CASSLRVGQETQYF. In DNA form, the CDR3 reads TGCGCCAGCAGCCTTAGAGTTGGCCAAGAGACCCAGTACTTC.

Points on this clonotype: At one boundary the junction diverges from the germline segment, which might be a read error. V and J are TRBV5-1 and TRBJ1-1, with 8 nucleotides matching TRBD1. Germline lookup yields CDR1 SGHRS and CDR2 YFSETQ. The CDR3 contains 15 residues. The CDR3 DNA sequence: TGCGCCAGCAGACCTGGACAGGGACCGAACACTGAACCTTTCTTT. The encoded protein is CASRPGQGPNTEPFF.

This chain joins TRBV20-1 and TRBJ2-1, with 10 bases lining up with TRBD1. Per the germline V gene, CDR1 is DFQATT and CDR2 is SNEGSKA (reference sequence). The V gene end was trimmed by 1 base and the J gene end by 8 bases; junction bases not matched to a gene: 5. The CDR3 spans 14 residues. CDR3 in amino acids: CSARGGQGFYEQFF. The CDR3 coding sequence is TGCAGTGCTAGAGGGGGACAGGGGTTCTATGAGCAGTTCTTC.

In its sample, this clonotype was seen once. The chain recombines TRBV20-1 with TRBJ2-3; maybe TRBD2 (5 bases). CDR1 and CDR2 (germline): DFQATT, SNEGSKA (reference sequence). V was shortened by 1 base and J by 0 bases, with 8 bases between the two germline ends. CDR3 length equals 14 residues. Written as DNA, the CDR3 is TGCAGTGCTAGAGTCAGGACTAGCACAGATACGCAGTATTTT. Protein sequence: CSARVRTSTDTQYF.

This clonotype was detected only a few times. This chain connects TRBV6-2 or TRBV6-3 to TRBJ2-7, with a weak D call TRBD2 (7 bases). The germline V and J ends were trimmed by 4 bases and 5 bases, with 18 bases remaining between them. CDR1 and CDR2 (germline): MNHEY, SVGEGT. The CDR3 has 15 amino acids. DNA of the CDR3: TGTGCCAGCAGTTCCGTATTACGGGGGGCGGACGAGCAGTACTTC. Its translation: CASSSVLRGADEQYF.

The V gene is TRBV7-6, the J gene TRBJ2-1; TRBD1 or TRBD2 may be the D gene (6 bases each). Germline CDR1 is SGHVS and CDR2 is FNYEAQ. This CDR3 is 15 amino acids long. V was shortened by 4 bases and J by 7 bases, with 17 bases between the two germline ends. CDR3 nucleotide sequence: TGTGCCAGCAGCTCATCTAGGGGGGCGGATAATGAGCAGTTCTTC. Translation: CASSSSRGADNEQFF. Using reference TRBV7-6 and TRBJ2-1 for the parts outside the CDR3, the full variable domain is GAGVSQSPRYKVTKRGQDVALRCDPISGHVSLYWYRQALGQGPEFLTYFNYEAQQDKSGLPNDRFSAERPEGSISTLTIQRTEQRDSAMYRCASSSSRGADNEQFFGPGTRLTVL.

In this sample, this clonotype turned up a few times. The gene calls are TRBV9 and TRBJ2-5, with D perhaps matching TRBD1 (6 bases). Near its end, the DNA agrees better with TRBJ2-1, so the J call may be wrong. Germline V lookup: CDR1 SGDLS, CDR2 YYNGEE. CDR3 length: 15 residues. The CDR3, as DNA: TGTGCCAGCAGCGTAGACTCTGCAAGGGGGAATGAGCAGTTCTTC. Translation: CASSVDSARGNEQFF.

This chain joins TRBV24-1 and TRBJ2-3, with TRBD2 matching 15 bases. The CDR3 runs to 20 residues. V shed 0 bases, J shed 6 bases, and the junction held 12 bases outside the gene matches. Looked up from germline, CDR1 is KGHDR and CDR2 is SFDVKD. In DNA form, the CDR3 reads TGTGCCACCAGTGATTTGCCTCGGACTAGCGGGGGGGCTCGGTCGGATACGCAGTATTTT. Translating gives CATSDLPRTSGGARSDTQYF.

V gene TRBV7-3 combines with J gene TRBJ2-1; TRBD1 matches at 7 bases. CDR1 and CDR2 (germline): SGHTA, FQGTGA. The CDR3 sequence is 16 residues long. Trimming cost V 4 bases and J 14 bases; bases outside gene matches: 20. As DNA, the CDR3 is TGTGCCAGCAGCTACACGACAGGGTTGGGTGGGAATGGGAAGTTCTTC. The encoded protein is CASSYTTGLGGNGKFF.

There are a few counts of this clonotype. The V gene is TRBV10-3, the J gene TRBJ2-1; the match to TRBD1 covers 7 bases. The CDR3 spans 17 residues. In germline, CDR1 is ENHRY, CDR2 SYGVKD. Trimming cost V 0 bases and J 5 bases; bases outside gene matches: 10. CDR3 amino acids: CAISESSGQVKHNEQFF. The CDR3 bases are TGTGCCATCAGTGAGTCTTCCGGACAGGTGAAACACAATGAGCAGTTCTTC.

This clonotype appeared a single time. The chain recombines TRBV18 with TRBJ1-2, with no clear D. The V end lost 3 bases, the J end lost 1 base, and 6 bases lay between the germline ends. CDR3 length equals 13 residues. CDR1 and CDR2 (germline): KGHSH, LQKENI. CDR3 coding DNA: TGTGCCAGCTCACCCCAAGATAACTATGGCTACACCTTC. Its translation: CASSPQDNYGYTF.

This clonotype was seen a few times. The chain combines TRBV5-1 with TRBJ2-7; TRBD1 matches at 7 bases. In germline, CDR1 is SGHRS, CDR2 YFSETQ. Trimming at V came to 4 bases and at J to 4 bases, leaving 8 bases not matched to a gene. The CDR3 has 14 residues. In nucleotides, the CDR3 is TGCGCCAGCAGCGCGAGGACAGGTCTGTACGAGCAGTACTTC. Translation gives CASSARTGLYEQYF.

This clonotype was recorded many times. This chain joins TRBV12-3 or TRBV12-4 and TRBJ2-1, with 14 bases matching TRBD2. This CDR3 spans 20 amino acids. Losses at the gene ends were 5 bases for V and 0 bases for J; bases not matched to a gene: 12. The chain's CDR3 is CASSGERWGLAGASYNEQFF. In DNA, the CDR3 is TGTGCCAGCAGTGGAGAACGGTGGGGACTAGCGGGGGCCTCCTACAATGAGCAGTTCTTC.

A few counts support this clonotype. The chain joins TRBV6-5 to TRBJ2-2; the match to TRBD2 covers 11 bases. In germline, CDR1 is MNHEY, CDR2 SVGAGI. V lost 5 bases and J lost 6; bases outside the gene matches: 5. The CDR3 has 15 residues. CDR3 protein: CASSIGLAGPGELFF. CDR3 DNA sequence: TGTGCCAGCAGTATCGGACTAGCGGGTCCCGGGGAGCTGTTTTTT.

This chain joins TRBV9 and TRBJ2-7, with TRBD1 identical over 12 bases. Germline V gene data show CDR1 as SGDLS and CDR2 as YYNGEE. Losses at the gene ends were 3 bases for V and 3 bases for J; bases not matched to a gene: 4. This CDR3 has 15 amino acids. This CDR3 is CASSARDRGLYEQYF. The DNA of the CDR3 is TGTGCCAGCAGCGCCCGGGACAGGGGGCTCTACGAGCAGTACTTC. The full variable domain, in which reference TRBV9 and TRBJ2-7 provide the parts outside the CDR3, is DSGVTQTPKHLITATGQRVTLRCSPRSGDLSVYWYQQSLDQGLQFLIQYYNGEERAKGNILERFSAQQFPDLHSELNLSSLELGDSALYFCASSARDRGLYEQYFGPGTRLTVT.

The chain has TRBV30 and TRBJ2-5; a weak D match, TRBD2 (5 bases). There are 12 residues in the CDR3. V was pared by 1 base and J by 11 bases, with 14 bases between. Germline CDR1 reads GTSNPN; CDR2 reads SVGIG (reference sequence). CDR3 coding DNA: TGTGCCTGGAGTGCTGATACTTGGGAGCAGTACTTC. Translation gives CAWSADTWEQYF.

CDR3 in amino acids: CASRGPGHGDNYGYTF. In nucleotides, the CDR3 is TGTGCCAGCAGGGGACCGGGACATGGAGATAACTATGGCTACACCTTC. V is TRBV6-5 and J is TRBJ1-2, with D perhaps matching TRBD1 (6 bases). With 6 bases removed from V and 1 base from J, the gap between germline ends came to 18 bases. This CDR3 comprises 16 residues. The germline CDR1 and CDR2 sequences are MNHEY and SVGAGI.

The chain uses TRBV12-3 or TRBV12-4 and TRBJ1-4; 7 nucleotides match TRBD1. This CDR3 region has 16 residues. With 6 bases clipped from V and 0 bases from J, the junction kept 7 bases outside the gene matches. CDR3 in amino acids: CASSPDRTATNEKLFF. DNA of the CDR3: TGTGCCAGCAGCCCGGACAGGACCGCAACTAATGAAAAACTGTTTTTT.

This clonotype was recorded a few times. This chain joins TRBV7-9 and TRBJ2-1; 7 nucleotides line up with TRBD2. The V and J ends lost 4 bases and 7 bases, in that order; junction bases with no gene match: 7. The CDR3 has 14 amino acids. The germline gives CDR1 SEHNR, CDR2 FQNEAQ (reference sequence). The CDR3 DNA is TGTGCCAGCAGCTCGTGGGGGGGAGGAAATGAGCAGTTCTTC. Translated: CASSSWGGGNEQFF.

J is TRBJ1-2 and V is TRBV27; TRBD1 might be the D (5 bases). Germline lookup yields CDR1 MNHEY and CDR2 SMNVEV (reference sequence). The CDR3 length is 14 residues. V lost 6 bases and J lost 8, with 19 bases in between. CDR3 sequence reads: CASRPLQDRSGYTF. The CDR3 DNA sequence: TGTGCCAGCAGACCCCTACAGGATCGGAGCGGCTACACCTTC.